Following are 6 T cell receptor beta chains from one sample sequenced in a study of naive and memory T cell subsets (dated by TCRdb to 2016 to 2017). The library was produced with UMI-ligation and nested PCR. Sequencing took place on an Illumina MiSeq. The beta constant-region primer was an equimolar mix of two oligonucleotides covering both TRBC1 and TRBC2. Four rounds of PCR were used to amplify ligated cDNA, with nested alpha and beta constant-region primers being used together with the SP2 primer. TCRdb reprocessing: public reads trimmed at Q25 with fastp, clones called with MiXCR, in-frame beta chains kept. CDR3 protein sequences are deduplicated, and each keeps its most common genes and DNA. This sample gives just over 80,000 distinct CDR3 sequences in total; approximately 10% of them show up just once. The ten largest clones represent 1.2% of the sample. The sequencing sample was made of naive CD8+ T cells from blood. The intended sense of this specimen's cell subset or site label: naive T cells, CD45RA high CD27+. All receptors derive from a human donor in good health.

This clonotype was detected many times. V gene TRBV11-2 combines with J gene TRBJ2-2; 9 positions match TRBD1. This CDR3 has 17 amino acids. Germline loops: CDR1 SGHAT, CDR2 FQNNGV. After removal of 7 bases from V and 3 bases from J, the junction contained 12 bases not matched to a gene. CDR3 coding DNA: TGTGCCAGCAAACAACCAGGACAGGGGATCGACACCGGGGAGCTGTTTTTT. Its protein is CASKQPGQGIDTGELFF.

This clonotype has ten or more counts. The chain has TRBV20-1 and TRBJ2-3; D gene unclear. CDR3 length: 15 amino acids. From germline, CDR1 is DFQATT and CDR2 SNEGSKA (reference sequence). Between the trimmed V and J ends, which lost 7 bases and 0 bases, there was a span of 17 bases. CDR3 bases: TGCAGTGTCCCCAGAGAGGATTCAAGCACAGATACGCAGTATTTT. Translated, it gives CSVPREDSSTDTQYF.

This chain connects TRBV28 to TRBJ1-2; a possible D gene is TRBD1 (6 bases). Trimming pared 1 base from V and 3 bases from J, leaving 9 bases between. Germline loops: CDR1 MDHEN, CDR2 SYDVKM. The CDR3 runs 14 residues. The CDR3 DNA is TGTGCCAGCAGTTTATCGGGACAACACTATGGCTACACCTTC. This codes for CASSLSGQHYGYTF.

The chain links TRBV4-3 to TRBJ2-7; no clear D. Germline V gene lookup returns CDR1 LGHNA and CDR2 YSLEER. CDR3 size: 13 residues. Trimming removed 1 base at V and 1 base at J, with 5 bases between. The CDR3 DNA sequence: TGCGCCAGCAGCCAAGGAAATTCCTACGAGCAGTACTTC. Amino acids: CASSQGNSYEQYF.

This clonotype was observed a handful of times. V gene TRBV19 combines with J gene TRBJ2-1; 10 nucleotides line up with TRBD2. This CDR3 contains 16 residues. V dropped 4 bases and J dropped 9; count of bases not matched to a gene: 12. Germline lookup yields CDR1 LNHDA and CDR2 SQIVND (reference sequence). CDR3: CASSTRTSGSRGEQFF. In nucleotides, the CDR3 is TGTGCCAGTAGTACCAGGACTAGCGGCAGCCGGGGTGAGCAGTTCTTC.

The CDR3 loop reads CASSYIREAGEQYF. The CDR3 region has the DNA TGTGCCAGCAGTTACATCCGGGAGGCTGGCGAGCAGTACTTC. The chain joins TRBV6-2 or TRBV6-3 to TRBJ2-7, with TRBD2 matching over 7 bases. CDR3 length: 14 residues. V was pared by 2 bases and J by 6 bases, with 7 bases of the junction left unmatched. Germline V gene data show CDR1 as MNHEY and CDR2 as SVGEGT.